The rows below give T cell receptor beta chains drawn from one sample of a study of T-cell memory formation after mild COVID-19. One entry per CDR3 protein results from TCRdb running MiXCR on the 5' RACE reads. The top ten clones hold about an eighth of a sample with under 250,000 distinct CDR3 sequences, about 27% of them seen once. Sequencing was carried out using PBMCs or a T cell subset sorted from them (not recorded which). The receptors originated from an adult woman who had mild COVID-19 (a few samples of this study predate the infection). Cell type and time point are not known. Both conserved end residues are part of each CDR3.

j_call	v_call	cdr3_aa
TRBJ2-2	TRBV3-1	CASSRDTGSGVFF
TRBJ1-6	TRBV6-4	CASSDSILRDSPLHF
TRBJ1-2	TRBV24-1	CATSDPTTTSSGYTF
TRBJ1-2	TRBV5-1	CASSFRDRGLDGYTF
TRBJ2-1	TRBV29-1	CSVSASGGPRSYNEQFF
TRBJ2-2	TRBV4-2	CASSQDRSPTEELFF
TRBJ2-1	TRBV7-8	CASSLVRSAGGDYNEQFF
TRBJ2-2	TRBV24-1	CATRGLSNTGELFF
TRBJ2-7	TRBV7-2	CASSLGYGPAYEQYF
TRBJ2-7	TRBV7-9	CASSLGGSARDEQYF
TRBJ1-2	TRBV4-3	CASSLKNEGSYGYTF
TRBJ2-3	TRBV4-2	CASSQDSRTQYF
TRBJ1-1	TRBV7-2	CASSLVSRNTEAFF
TRBJ2-6	TRBV9	CASSGATGAAISGANVLTF
TRBJ2-7	TRBV7-9	CASSLAGSYEQYF
TRBJ1-4	TRBV7-8	CASSSYVELFF
TRBJ1-4	TRBV9	CASSPGGGLEKLFF
TRBJ2-7	TRBV4-1	CASSQEAGSREQYF
TRBJ1-5	TRBV6-5	CASSYNHRSNQPQHF
TRBJ2-1	TRBV9	CASSVGSLYYNEQFF
TRBJ2-2	TRBV9	CASSVLGENTGELFF
TRBJ1-1	TRBV18	CASSPPMGMNTEAFF
TRBJ2-7	TRBV19	CASSTAATGFGEQYF
TRBJ2-7	TRBV9	CASSVGDRTSYEQYF
TRBJ2-5	TRBV7-2	CASSFQGRETQYF
TRBJ2-1	TRBV20-1	CSASSGRGRGDEQFF
TRBJ2-2	TRBV9	CASSVQQGPDTGELFF
TRBJ2-3	TRBV20-1	CSVRDTGTDTQYF
TRBJ2-1	TRBV7-9	CASSLPLVIYEQFF
TRBJ1-1	TRBV27	CASSRTGGWTEAFF
TRBJ1-2	TRBV11-2	CASSLEEIGMGFYGYTF
TRBJ1-5	TRBV30	CAWSGQEGQPQHF
TRBJ1-2	TRBV6-2/TRBV6-3	CASSFPTAPAANYGYTF
TRBJ1-1	TRBV7-9	CASSFPGTGAEAFF
TRBJ1-1	TRBV7-8	CASSLEGRRGNTEAFF
TRBJ1-6	TRBV5-1	CASSLGAGDSPLHF
TRBJ2-3	TRBV6-5	CASSYGRGVDTQYF
TRBJ2-7	TRBV7-2	CASSQTGGLDEQYF
TRBJ2-4	TRBV30	CAFELAKNIQYF
TRBJ1-3	TRBV21-1	CDTLGDSFSGNTIYF
TRBJ2-7	TRBV30	CAWTASIHEQYF
TRBJ1-3	TRBV11-2	CASVDGNSGNTIYF
TRBJ2-6	TRBV12-3/TRBV12-4	CASRVGSGANVLTF
TRBJ2-1	TRBV23-1	CASTPQPGQGPLYNEQFF
TRBJ2-3	TRBV29-1	CSVAGDDLPSTDTQYF
TRBJ2-7	TRBV7-9	CASSIRQGPYEQYF
TRBJ1-5	TRBV30	CAWSALGTGNQPQHF
TRBJ2-2	TRBV6-6	CASSYDRTNTGELFF
TRBJ2-1	TRBV29-1	CSVESGQRLNEQFF